This entry features one T cell receptor beta chain sequence. The data were taken from a study of shared clonotypes between healthy human individuals. From germline, CDR1 is MNHEY and CDR2 SMNVEV (reference sequence). This CDR3 spans 16 amino acids. V shed 2 bases and J 5 bases; nucleotides not matched to a gene: 9. As defined, naive CD8 cells were CD45RO-negative and positively selected for CCR7, with terminally differentiated effector memory CD45RA+ cells excluded. Nashville, Tennessee was home to all donors, who were Caucasian adults. Sequenced by immunoSEQ multiplex PCR; TCRdb stores in-frame clones only, minus some. The table records about 580,000 clones, about 98% of them present only once.

This sequence was found in a man younger than 45 in good health. Sample: naive CD8+ T cells sorted from blood. V and J are TRBV27 and TRBJ2-3; 8 bases match TRBD2. This CDR3 is CASSLGVAGGEDTQYF. DNA of the CDR3: TGTGCCAGCAGTTTAGGAGTGGCGGGAGGTGAAGATACGCAGTATTTT.